The 17 T cell receptor beta chains presented below share a single source sample, sequenced in a study of vaccination effects on CD4 cells after COVID-19. These receptors have no known antigen. Antigen-specific CD4+ T cells were expanded with viral peptide pools in the ViraFEST assay before sequencing. Once cultured for around 11 days, the cells underwent separation to obtain CD4+ T cells. Recipients of the vaccine had no prior SARS-CoV-2 infection and negative nucleocapsid antibodies. Data came from immunoSEQ multiplex PCR; TCRdb stores just in-frame clones and leaves some out. The table has more than 40,000 clones, around 78% seen once; the top ten hold about 10%. Sequencing was performed on CD4+ T cells from PBMCs cultured with SARS-CoV-2 spike peptides, taken before COVID-19 vaccination. Receptor source: a human donor who received a COVID-19 vaccine.

V usage is TRBV6-5 and J usage is TRBJ2-1, with D possibly TRBD1 on 6 matching bases. Between the trimmed V and J ends, which lost 6 bases and 2 bases, there was a span of 14 bases. The CDR3 length is 15 residues. The germline gives CDR1 MNHEY, CDR2 SVGAGI. CDR3: CASSLQGPPYNEQFF. CDR3 sequence (DNA): TGTGCCAGCAGCCTACAGGGCCCACCCTACAATGAGCAGTTCTTC.

The chain's CDR3 is CAISDGTETQYF. The DNA for the CDR3 is TGTGCCATCAGTGACGGTACAGAGACCCAGTACTTC. This chain uses TRBV10-3 with TRBJ2-5, with unresolved D. This CDR3 comprises 12 residues. V lost 3 bases, J lost 4 bases, and 6 bases lay in between. Looked up from germline, CDR1 is ENHRY and CDR2 is SYGVKD.

The rearrangement uses TRBV6-6 and TRBJ1-5; maybe TRBD1 (5 bases). Germline V gene data show CDR1 as MNHNY and CDR2 as SVGAGI (reference sequence). The V end lost 7 bases, the J end lost 5 bases, and 18 bases lay between the germline ends. This CDR3 is 15 amino acids long. This chain's CDR3 is CASTEGTKRYQPQHF. The CDR3 nucleotides read TGTGCCAGCACCGAAGGGACCAAACGGTATCAGCCCCAGCATTTT.

The chain employs TRBV10-1 and TRBJ2-5; 8 bases are shared with TRBD1. Per the germline V gene, CDR1 is WNHNN and CDR2 is SYGVQD (reference sequence). Losses at the gene ends were 2 bases for V and 7 bases for J; bases not matched to a gene: 9. This CDR3 is 15 amino acids long. CDR3 residues: CASSERGTGQGTQYF. In DNA form, the CDR3 reads TGCGCCAGCAGTGAGCGGGGGACAGGTCAGGGGACCCAGTACTTC.

V and J are TRBV9 and TRBJ1-1, with D maybe TRBD1 (5 bases). Trimming cost V 4 bases and J 6 bases, with 16 bases left between them. Per germline, CDR1 SGDLS and CDR2 YYNGEE. The CDR3 extends over 14 amino acids. This chain's CDR3 is CASSLIRGTPEAFF. The CDR3 DNA reads as TGTGCCAGCAGCTTAATCCGAGGGACCCCTGAAGCTTTCTTT.

V is TRBV10-2 and J is TRBJ2-3, with 11 nucleotides matching TRBD2. Trimming removed 6 bases from V and 0 bases from J; junction bases left unmatched: 2. CDR3 length equals 15 residues. Germline CDR1 is WSHSY and CDR2 is SAAADI. CDR3 region: CASRRLAGSTDTQYF. The CDR3 coding sequence is TGCGCCAGCAGACGACTAGCGGGGAGCACAGATACGCAGTATTTT.

The rearrangement joins TRBV5-1 to TRBJ1-1, with D perhaps matching TRBD1 (6 bases). The CDR3 length is 16 residues. Germline V gene sequence: CDR1 SGHRS, CDR2 YFSETQ. Trimming took 4 bases from V and 6 from J, leaving 22 bases between them. The CDR3 region has the DNA TGCGCCAGCAGCGCAATCCCTTCGGGGGGGCGAGCTGAAGCTTTCTTT. Translated, it gives CASSAIPSGGRAEAFF. The entire variable domain, with the rest obtained from reference TRBV5-1 and TRBJ1-1, is as follows: KAGVTQTPRYLIKTRGQQVTLSCSPISGHRSVSWYQQTPGQGLQFLFEYFSETQRNKGNFPGRFSGRQFSNSRSEMNVSTLELGDSALYLCASSAIPSGGRAEAFFGQGTRLTVV.

Remarks on this clone: The junction does not match germline at one end; this may be a read error. Other DNA sequences within the sample encode an identical CDR3. The V and J genes are TRBV27 and TRBJ2-2; 12 nucleotides align to TRBD1. The V gene's germline CDR1 is MNHEY and CDR2 SMNVEV (reference sequence). The CDR3 is made up of 18 amino acids. This CDR3 reads CASSLRDRGRGNTGELFF. The CDR3, as DNA: TGTGCCAGCAGTTTACGGGACAGGGGGCGCGGGAACACCGGGGAACTGTTTTTT.

J is TRBJ2-1 and V is TRBV27, with 14 positions matching TRBD2. The junction had 8 bases not matched to a gene; V was cut back by 5 bases and J by 8 bases. This CDR3 spans 16 amino acids. Germline V gene sequence: CDR1 MNHEY, CDR2 SMNVEV (reference sequence). In DNA form, the CDR3 reads TGTGCCAGCAGTGCAATGACTAGCGGGGGGGTCCATGAGCAGTTCTTC. Encoded protein: CASSAMTSGGVHEQFF.

V and J are TRBV7-2 and TRBJ2-6; D remains unclear. CDR1 is SGHTA, CDR2 FQGNSA, per germline. This CDR3 has 16 amino acids. V was cut by 2 bases and J by 0 bases, with 8 bases left in between. The CDR3 sequence is CASSLQDVSGANVLTF. Written as DNA, the CDR3 is TGTGCCAGCAGCTTACAGGACGTCTCTGGGGCCAACGTCCTGACTTTC.

The chain couples TRBV3-1 (or the pseudogene TRBV3-2) to TRBJ2-3; no clear D. V was clipped by 3 bases and J by 4 bases, with 5 bases between them. Germline CDR1 LGHDT, CDR2 YNNKEL (reference sequence). There are 12 residues in the CDR3. In DNA form, the CDR3 reads TGTGCCAGCAGCCACAGTTCAGATACGCAGTATTTT. Its protein product is CASSHSSDTQYF.

The chain couples TRBV5-1 to TRBJ1-2; no clear D gene. V gave up 0 bases and J gave up 1 base, with 16 bases separating them. The CDR3 totals 17 residues. Germline V gene sequence: CDR1 SGHRS, CDR2 YFSETQ. The CDR3 region is CASSLGRFTPNNYGYTF. The CDR3 DNA follows: TGCGCCAGCAGCTTGGGACGATTTACTCCCAATAACTATGGCTACACCTTC.

The CDR3 is CATSRGSGMNTEAFF. CDR3 nucleotide sequence: TGTGCCACCAGCAGAGGGTCAGGCATGAACACTGAAGCTTTCTTT. The chain is built from TRBV15 and TRBJ1-1; D unclear. CDR3 size: 15 residues. CDR1 is LNHNV, CDR2 YYDKDF, per germline (reference sequence). The V end was cut by 1 base, the J end by 0 bases, with 9 bases between.

This clone was seen a handful of times. The chain links TRBV6-5 to TRBJ1-1; D is possibly TRBD1 (6 bases). V was shortened by 8 bases and J by 0 bases, with 10 bases between the two germline ends. This CDR3 is built from 13 residues. Per germline, CDR1 MNHEY and CDR2 SVGAGI. CDR3 nucleotides: TGTGCCAGCCACAGGGAAATGAACACTGAAGCTTTCTTT. It specifies CASHREMNTEAFF.

The chain combines TRBV28 with TRBJ1-2, with D tentatively TRBD1 (6 bases). This CDR3 has 15 residues. The germline gives CDR1 MDHEN, CDR2 SYDVKM. The V gene lost 5 bases and the J gene lost 2 bases, with 15 bases spanning the gap. The CDR3 here is CASSDADGQNYGYTF. For the CDR3, the DNA is TGTGCCAGCAGTGATGCCGACGGACAGAACTATGGCTACACCTTC.

This clone was picked up a small number of times. The V call is TRBV2, the J call TRBJ2-7, with no clear D. V shed 3 bases and J shed 3 bases, with 6 bases lying between them. The CDR3 contains 12 residues. Germline V gene sequence: CDR1 SNHLY, CDR2 FYNNEI. The CDR3 coding sequence is TGTGCCAGCAGTGAGTACAGCTACGAGCAGTACGTC. Translating it yields CASSEYSYEQYV.

This clone was observed a few times. This sequence joins TRBV7-2 and TRBJ1-5; possibly TRBD1 for D (6 bases). The V gene lost 2 bases and the J gene lost 7 bases, with 12 bases spanning the gap. The V gene's germline CDR1 is SGHTA and CDR2 FQGNSA. The CDR3 is made up of 14 amino acids. CDR3 sequence (DNA): TGTGCCAGCAGCTTAAAGACAGGCGGACAGCCCCAGCATTTT. It codes for CASSLKTGGQPQHF.